Detailed here is one T cell receptor beta chain. An input of roughly 0.5 to 1 ug of RNA was subjected to reverse transcription using random hexamers. The amplification used immunoSEQ multiplex PCR on TCR beta CDR3; it spanned 54 Vbeta and 13 Jbeta. TCRdb re-derived calls from the immunoSEQ multiplex PCR reads in MiXCR, one entry per CDR3 protein. The table lists approximately 190,000 distinct CDR3 sequences, approximately 93% of them singletons. The sample comes from a study of CD8 T cells in Susac syndrome. Bulk CD8+ and CD4+ cells came from magnetic negative isolation; CD8+ TEMRA by FACS. The CDR3 runs 14 residues. Germline loops: CDR1 MNHNS, CDR2 SASEGT. The junction had 3 bases not matched to a gene; V was cut back by 6 bases and J by 0 bases.

The sequence derives from a human donor in good health. The material sequenced was CD4+ T cells from PBMCs. The V call is TRBV6-1, the J call TRBJ2-3; 7 bases are a match to TRBD1. CDR3 protein: CASRGQPSTDTQYF. CDR3 coding DNA: TGTGCCAGCAGGGGACAGCCTAGCACAGATACGCAGTATTTT.